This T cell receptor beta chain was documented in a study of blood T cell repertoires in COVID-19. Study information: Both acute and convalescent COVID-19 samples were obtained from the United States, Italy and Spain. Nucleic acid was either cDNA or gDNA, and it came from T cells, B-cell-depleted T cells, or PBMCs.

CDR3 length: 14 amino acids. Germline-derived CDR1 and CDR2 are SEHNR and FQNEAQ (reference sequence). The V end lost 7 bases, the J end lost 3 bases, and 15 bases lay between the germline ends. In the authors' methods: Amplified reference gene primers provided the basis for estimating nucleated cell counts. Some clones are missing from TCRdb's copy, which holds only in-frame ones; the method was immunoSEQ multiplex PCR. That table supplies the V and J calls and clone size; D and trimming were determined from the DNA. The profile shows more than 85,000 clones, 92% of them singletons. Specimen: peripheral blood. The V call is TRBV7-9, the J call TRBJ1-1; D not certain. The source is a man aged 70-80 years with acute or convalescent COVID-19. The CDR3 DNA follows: TGTGCCAGCACGTCAAGCGGGAGTGACACTGAAGCTTTCTTT. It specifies CASTSSGSDTEAFF.